The present entry profiles one T cell receptor beta chain with its context. It lacks a known antigen. Each CD8+ T cell subset was flow-sorted in triplicate, and 300,000 or so cells per subset were placed directly into RLT lysis buffer. To exclude memory contaminants, naive CD8+ T cells were stringently defined as CD45RO-CCR7+CD27+CD95-. Standard density gradient centrifugation was used to isolate peripheral blood mononuclear cells from buffy coats. Naive CXCR3-negative and CXCR3-positive CD8+ T cells were flow-sorted on a FACSAria III. Total RNA was extracted from sorted cells using an RNeasy Mini Kit. CDR1 SGHTA and CDR2 FQGTGA are derived from the germline V gene. The CDR3 has 16 amino acids, counting the end cysteine and phenylalanine. No DNA was logged. These data belong to a study of CXCR3-negative and CXCR3-positive naive CD8 T cells (dated 2019 in TCRdb). Broadly, across the study: In total, about 150 million TRB reads were obtained, which works out to roughly 1.5 +/- 0.3 million reads per library. Diversity and physicochemical repertoire analyses were performed on 11 donors pooled from two independent experiments. TRBV-TRBJ cluster analysis included naive subsets from about 5 donors and memory cells from 3 donors. The paper's findings and limits, for the study overall: Repertoire diversity was comparably high in both naive subsets but much lower in memory CD8+ T cells. Because CXCR3 expression was partially decreased after cryopreservation, freshly isolated PBMCs were used for most assays. Because surface CD5, which is linked to self-reactivity in mice, was comparable between the naive subsets, TCR interaction strength was also inferred from TRB CDR3 physicochemical properties. TRB CDR3s from CXCR3-positive naive cells showed higher hydrophobicity (lower Kidera factor 4), lower energy, and higher strength and volume indices than CXCR3-negative naive cells. Within the same donor, TRBV-TRBJ usage looked similar between naive CXCR3-negative and CXCR3-positive cells, but memory cells had distinct patterns.

Sequenced using a NextSeq 550. The Human TCR Profiling Kit (MiLaboratory) was used to prepare UMI-labeled 5' RACE TRB cDNA libraries. The full amount of extracted RNA was used for cDNA synthesis, and the full amount of resulting cDNA was used for PCR amplification. Libraries were prepared in parallel with an identical number of PCR cycles. Under the source paper's analysis protocol: MIGEC and MiXCR extracted about 50,000 +/- 9,200 unique UMI-labeled TRB cDNA molecules per library, requiring at least two reads per UMI. On average, 40,000 +/- 10,000 functional in-frame TRB CDR3 nucleotide clonotypes lacking stop codons were found per library. After each sample was downsampled to 5000 UMI-labeled TRB molecules, VDJtools was used to calculate diversity metrics such as normalized Shannon-Wiener and Chao1. VDJtools computed clonotype-size-weighted physicochemical properties of the central five CDR3 residues: interaction energy, strength, volume and Kidera factor 4. TCRdb reprocessed the raw reads; every CDR3 protein sequence is a single record, and DNA is not supplied. The V and J calls and clone size are TCRdb's, not the authors'. This sample's clone table shows some 53,000 distinct CDR3 sequences. The ten largest clones capture around 0.51% of the sample.

This clonotype was sampled from a human donor in good health. Some clones in this sample may be carry-over from other donors' samples. Sequenced sample: naive CXCR3+ CD8+ T cells from blood. The intended sense of this specimen's cell subset or site label: CD45RO-CCR7+CD27+CD95- naive CD8+ T cells expressing CXCR3 (TNR3+). The sequence links TRBV7-3 to TRBJ1-1; TCRdb outputs TRBD1, but without DNA this stays unchecked. The CDR3 region: CASSLSPDRGSTEAFF.